The 27 T cell receptor beta chains reported below all come from one sample, sequenced in a study of OX40 agonist ivuxolimab in advanced cancers. TCRdb's copy holds only in-frame clones and misses some; the assay was immunoSEQ multiplex PCR. The table records 45,000 to 65,000 clones, 80% to 85% of them present only once. Sequenced material: CD4+ or CD8+ T cells sorted from blood, taken in a trial of the OX40 agonist ivuxolimab. These receptors came from an adult with an advanced solid tumor such as melanoma, head and neck, liver or kidney cancer.

With regard to this clone: The sample has other DNA sequences that encode this CDR3 too. The J gene is TRBJ1-4, the V gene TRBV5-1; 10 bases are shared with TRBD1. Germline CDR1 and CDR2: SGHRS and YFSETQ. CDR3 length: 17 amino acids. The ends lost 0 bases at V and 6 bases at J; junction bases unmatched: 8. This CDR3 is CASSLVPAGTGDEKLFF. The CDR3 coding sequence is TGCGCCAGCAGCTTGGTACCCGCCGGGACAGGGGATGAAAAACTGTTTTTT.

This clone was seen once. The J gene is TRBJ2-3, the V gene TRBV5-1; possible D gene TRBD1, 6 bases. This CDR3 has 16 residues. V shed 4 bases and J shed 2 bases, with 17 bases lying between them. Germline CDR1 and CDR2: SGHRS and YFSETQ. The CDR3 loop reads CASSGGRGSYTDTQYF. The CDR3 DNA reads TGCGCCAGCAGCGGGGGTAGGGGGAGCTACACAGATACGCAGTATTTT. Using reference TRBV5-1 and TRBJ2-3 for the parts outside the CDR3, the full variable domain is KAGVTQTPRYLIKTRGQQVTLSCSPISGHRSVSWYQQTPGQGLQFLFEYFSETQRNKGNFPGRFSGRQFSNSRSEMNVSTLELGDSALYLCASSGGRGSYTDTQYFGPGTRLTVL.

This chain uses TRBV9 with TRBJ1-3; 7 bases map to TRBD1. The CDR3 is 14 amino acids. Unmatched junction bases numbered 6, after V lost 7 bases and J lost 2 bases. Germline CDR1 SGDLS, CDR2 YYNGEE. The CDR3 region is CASGRDSAGNTIYF. The CDR3 bases are TGTGCCAGCGGGAGGGACAGTGCTGGAAACACCATATATTTT.

This clone was found a few times. The chain employs TRBV19 and TRBJ1-3; TRBD1 might be the D (5 bases). Looked up from germline, CDR1 is LNHDA and CDR2 is SQIVND (reference sequence). Trimming pared 5 bases from V and 5 bases from J, leaving 13 bases between. CDR3 length: 14 residues. The CDR3 nucleotides are TGTGCCAGTAGTGCCCCGGGGGGAAGAAACACCATATATTTT. Translation gives CASSAPGGRNTIYF.

The chain links TRBV7-2 to TRBJ2-7; either TRBD1 or TRBD2 may supply D (6 bases each). This CDR3 has 14 amino acids. Trimming removed 5 bases at V and 10 bases at J, with 21 bases between. CDR1 is SGHTA and CDR2 is FQGNSA in the germline V gene. The DNA of the CDR3 is TGTGCCAGCAGCCTTCCGCCTAGCTTCGGGGGCCAGTACTTC. This codes for CASSLPPSFGGQYF.

This sequence joins TRBV18 and TRBJ2-1; D gene unclear. V lost 2 bases and J lost 4, with 9 bases in between. CDR1 is KGHSH and CDR2 is LQKENI in the germline V gene. CDR3 length: 14 residues. CDR3 nucleotide sequence: TGTGCCAGCTCACCAGGGTCTACTTACAATGAGCAGTTCTTC. This encodes CASSPGSTYNEQFF.

This sequence joins TRBV11-3 and TRBJ2-3; TRBD2 matches at 9 bases. The trim removed 3 bases at V and 0 bases at J, leaving 7 bases unmatched. This CDR3 contains 17 residues. Germline CDR1 and CDR2: SGHNT and YENEEA. This CDR3 is CASSLGGGAGSTDTQYF. The CDR3 DNA follows: TGTGCCAGCAGCTTGGGCGGGGGGGCCGGAAGCACAGATACGCAGTATTTT.

V is TRBV27 and J is TRBJ1-2, with 9 bases that match TRBD1. The CDR3 length is 15 residues. Per germline, CDR1 MNHEY and CDR2 SMNVEV (reference sequence). J lost 4 bases, V lost 5 bases, and 8 bases had no gene match. The CDR3 DNA is TGTGCCAGCAGTCCCCGGACAGGGGCTTTCTATGGCTACACCTTC. Encoded protein: CASSPRTGAFYGYTF.

In this sample, this clone is medium-sized. The chain joins TRBV2 to TRBJ1-3; tentatively, D is TRBD1 (5 bases). Trimming removed 5 bases from V and 0 bases from J, with 8 bases in between. Germline V gene data show CDR1 as SNHLY and CDR2 as FYNNEI. The CDR3 runs 14 residues. The CDR3 DNA sequence: TGTGCCAGCAGTCAGACAGCCTCTGGAAACACCATATATTTT. This gives the protein CASSQTASGNTIYF.

This rearrangement joins TRBV5-8 to TRBJ2-3, with D uncertain. Trimming removed 1 base from V and 6 bases from J, with 9 bases in between. Germline V gene data show CDR1 as SGHTS and CDR2 as YDEGEE. CDR3 length equals 13 residues. The CDR3 nucleotides are TGTGCCAGCAGCTTGAGGGCTTGGGATACGCAGTATTTT. Residues: CASSLRAWDTQYF.

This clone was seen only once. The chain has TRBV9 and TRBJ1-3; D is possibly TRBD1 (5 bases). Trimming removed 4 bases from V and 0 bases from J, with 17 bases in between. This CDR3 region has 17 residues. The germline V gene has CDR1 SGDLS and CDR2 YYNGEE. The CDR3 DNA reads as TGTGCCAGCAGCCAACGACCAGGGAGCACCTCTGGAAACACCATATATTTT. This encodes CASSQRPGSTSGNTIYF. The complete variable domain, with remaining parts taken from reference TRBV9 and TRBJ1-3, reads DSGVTQTPKHLITATGQRVTLRCSPRSGDLSVYWYQQSLDQGLQFLIQYYNGEERAKGNILERFSAQQFPDLHSELNLSSLELGDSALYFCASSQRPGSTSGNTIYFGEGSWLTVV.

The chain is built from TRBV4-1 and TRBJ2-3; TRBD1 aligns across 7 bases. CDR1 is MGHRA and CDR2 is YSYEKL in the germline V gene. Trimming cost V 5 bases and J 0 bases; bases outside gene matches: 5. CDR3 length: 15 amino acids. The CDR3 protein is CASSKGAASTDTQYF. Written as DNA, the CDR3 is TGCGCCAGCAGCAAGGGGGCCGCTAGCACAGATACGCAGTATTTT.

Comment on this clone: This CDR3 is missing its conserved last phenylalanine or tryptophan, likely due to a read error. The chain couples TRBV5-4 to TRBJ1-2, with unresolved D. Germline CDR1 is SGHNT and CDR2 is YYREEE (reference sequence). This CDR3 comprises 13 residues. V lost 0 bases and J lost 5, with 8 bases in between. Here the CDR3 DNA reads TGTGCCAGCAGCTTGGATTACGAATATGGCTACACCCTC. It specifies CASSLDYEYGYTL.

The CDR3: CASSLIGTGGFEKLFF. The CDR3 DNA is TGCGCCAGCAGCCTCATTGGAACAGGGGGTTTTGAAAAACTGTTTTTT. The chain uses TRBV4-3 and TRBJ1-4; 8 nucleotides agree with TRBD1. With 4 bases clipped from V and 7 bases from J, the junction kept 11 bases outside the gene matches. Germline V lookup: CDR1 LGHNA, CDR2 YSLEER. The CDR3 sequence is 16 residues long.

This clone was observed once. The rearrangement uses TRBV7-2 and TRBJ2-3; 7 bases map to TRBD2. The junction had 3 bases not matched to a gene; V was cut back by 5 bases and J by 1 base. The CDR3 length is 14 residues. Germline lookup yields CDR1 SGHTA and CDR2 FQGNSA. As DNA, the CDR3 is TGTGCCAGCAGCATAGGACTAGGCACAGATACGCAGTATTTT. Translated: CASSIGLGTDTQYF.

The table lists this clone with a few counts. The chain carries TRBV7-9 and TRBJ1-2; the match to TRBD1 covers 7 bases. The CDR3 runs 17 residues. J gave up 4 bases and V 0 bases, and 11 bases lay outside the gene matches. Germline loops: CDR1 SEHNR, CDR2 FQNEAQ (reference sequence). The chain's CDR3 is CASSLAAAGTAGYGYTF. The CDR3 DNA follows: TGTGCCAGCAGCTTAGCGGCGGCCGGGACAGCTGGCTATGGCTACACCTTC.

The V gene is TRBV11-2, the J gene TRBJ2-7, with no clear D. The CDR3 runs to 14 residues. Trimming removed 5 bases from V and 6 bases from J, with 17 bases in between. Germline CDR1 reads SGHAT; CDR2 reads FQNNGV. The CDR3 reads CASSTGSSFAEQYF. The CDR3 DNA reads as TGTGCCAGCAGCACGGGCTCGAGCTTCGCCGAGCAGTACTTC.

The J gene is TRBJ1-2, the V gene TRBV2; 8 bases align to TRBD1. Per the germline V gene, CDR1 is SNHLY and CDR2 is FYNNEI. Germline trimming cut 7 bases from V and 2 bases from J; bases unmatched to any gene: 9. The CDR3 consists of 15 residues. The CDR3 DNA is TGTGCCAGCACCTTAAACAGGGGGACAAACTATGGCTACACCTTC. It yields the protein CASTLNRGTNYGYTF.

The chain joins TRBV6-1 to TRBJ1-1, with D unclear. Germline CDR1 is MNHNS and CDR2 is SASEGT. V gave up 4 bases and J gave up 7 bases, with 13 bases separating them. The CDR3 is 13 amino acids. This chain's CDR3 is CASSAETAYEAFF. The DNA of the CDR3 is TGTGCCAGCAGTGCCGAAACAGCGTATGAAGCTTTCTTT.

The V and J genes are TRBV28 and TRBJ1-6, with 9 positions matching TRBD1. Germline V gene sequence: CDR1 MDHEN, CDR2 SYDVKM. CDR3 length: 15 residues. The junction had 3 bases not matched to a gene; V was cut back by 2 bases and J by 7 bases. The CDR3 bases are TGTGCCAGCAGTTTACGGACAGGGGCAAATTCACCCCTCCACTTT. Amino acid sequence: CASSLRTGANSPLHF.

V usage is TRBV7-6 and J usage is TRBJ1-6, with a tentative D call TRBD1 (6 bases). CDR3 length: 13 residues. Trimming stripped 5 bases from V and 10 bases from J, with 12 bases between. The germline V gene encodes CDR1 SGHVS and CDR2 FNYEAQ. CDR3: CASSLGAESPLHF. Written as DNA, the CDR3 is TGTGCCAGCAGCCTGGGGGCGGAATCACCCCTCCACTTT.

A few counts support this clone. The chain joins TRBV7-2 to TRBJ1-2, with a possible D match to TRBD1 (6 bases). The CDR3 is 14 amino acids. CDR1 and CDR2 from the germline V gene are SGHTA and FQGNSA. V was shortened by 5 bases and J by 8 bases, with 18 bases between the two germline ends. In DNA form, the CDR3 reads TGTGCCAGCAGCCCTCCAACAGGGAGGAACGGCTACACCTTC. Translated, it gives CASSPPTGRNGYTF.

About this clone itself: The sample holds other DNA sequences that translate to the same CDR3. V and J are TRBV18 and TRBJ1-5; the D is unclear. Deletions cut 6 bases from V and 1 base from J, with 7 bases between. Germline V gene data show CDR1 as KGHSH and CDR2 as LQKENI. This CDR3 comprises 13 residues. CDR3 loop: CASSPGSNQPQHF. The DNA for the CDR3 is TGTGCCAGCTCCCCTGGGAGCAATCAGCCCCAGCATTTT. Using reference TRBV18 and TRBJ1-5 for the parts outside the CDR3, the full variable domain is NAGVMQNPRHLVRRRGQEARLRCSPMKGHSHVYWYRQLPEEGLKFMVYLQKENIIDESGMPKERFSAEFPKEGPSILRIQQVVRGDSAAYFCASSPGSNQPQHFGDGTRLSIL.

The chain recombines TRBV5-1 with TRBJ2-3; D is undetermined. V shed 1 base and J shed 6 bases, with 12 bases lying between them. Germline assignment: CDR1 SGHRS and CDR2 YFSETQ. This CDR3 region has 14 residues. The CDR3: CASSLTMVGDTQYF. The DNA for the CDR3 is TGCGCCAGCAGCTTGACTATGGTTGGGGATACGCAGTATTTT.

The rearrangement links TRBV14 to TRBJ1-4; D uncertain. Germline V CDR1 and CDR2: SGHDN, FVKESK. The CDR3 has 14 residues. V shed 0 bases and J shed 14 bases, with 16 bases lying between them. The CDR3 nucleotides read TGTGCCAGCAGCCAAGATGGGGTCCCGGGGAGGCTGTTTTTT. Its translation: CASSQDGVPGRLFF.

The chain links TRBV2 to TRBJ2-3; D is tentatively TRBD1 or TRBD2 (5 bases each). This CDR3 comprises 16 residues. Trimming took off 6 bases at V and 2 bases at J, with 18 bases between the two ends. Germline V gene data show CDR1 as SNHLY and CDR2 as FYNNEI. CDR3 nucleotides: TGTGCCAGCAGCCCCCCGAGGGCAGGGCACACAGATACGCAGTATTTT. Its translation: CASSPPRAGHTDTQYF.

V is TRBV7-6 and J is TRBJ2-1; 13 bases match TRBD2. The V segment lost 3 bases and the J segment 5 bases; nucleotides outside the gene matches: 4. The CDR3 sequence is 16 residues long. The germline CDR1 and CDR2 sequences are SGHVS and FNYEAQ. The CDR3: CASSFRTSGGNNEQFF. CDR3 sequence (DNA): TGTGCCAGCAGCTTTAGGACTAGCGGGGGAAACAATGAGCAGTTCTTC.